In its sample, the clone carrying this T cell receptor beta chain was seen many times. This sample was included in a study of CD8+CD57+ T cells in acquired aplastic anemia. Study information: Sorted CD4+ plus CD8+ cells gave DNA averaging approximately 3.2 ug.

The template used for profiling TCR beta VDJ and CDR3 was genomic DNA. TCRdb passed the reads through MiXCR, listing each CDR3 protein once. The sample contains 150,000 or so distinct CDR3 sequences, roughly 54% of which appear only once. V lost 3 bases and J lost 4; bases outside the gene matches: 9. Germline V gene sequence: CDR1 DFQATT, CDR2 SNEGSKA (reference sequence). CDR3 length: 14 amino acids. All sequencing subjects had displayed CD8+CD57+ cell expansion on flow cytometry. Every one of the patients had aplastic anemia (severe, acquired). Sampling of blood occurred while the patients had still received no therapy.

This clonotype was obtained from a human donor with aplastic anemia. The gene calls are TRBV20-1 and TRBJ2-7, with 7 bases identical to TRBD2. Specimen: sorted CD4+, CD8+, or CD8+CD57+ T cells (not recorded which) from PBMCs. This CDR3 reads CSASRAGVRYEQYF. The CDR3 region has the DNA TGCAGTGCTAGCCGGGCGGGGGTACGTTACGAGCAGTACTTC.